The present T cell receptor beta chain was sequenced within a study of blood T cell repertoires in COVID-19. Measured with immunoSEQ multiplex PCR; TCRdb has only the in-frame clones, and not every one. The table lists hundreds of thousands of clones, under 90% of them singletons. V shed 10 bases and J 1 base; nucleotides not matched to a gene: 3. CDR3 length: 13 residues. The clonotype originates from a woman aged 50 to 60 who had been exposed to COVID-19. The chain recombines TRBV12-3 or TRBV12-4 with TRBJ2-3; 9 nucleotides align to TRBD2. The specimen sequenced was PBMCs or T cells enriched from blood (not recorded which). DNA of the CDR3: TGTGCCACCGCGGGGGGGGGCACAGATACGCAGTATTTT. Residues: CATAGGGTDTQYF.